This record concerns one T cell receptor beta chain sequence. As yet, its antigen is unknown. CDR3 and TCR beta VDJ profiling relied on genomic DNA as the template. TCRdb re-derived calls from the reads in MiXCR, one entry per CDR3 protein. This sample has roughly 130,000 distinct CDR3 sequences, with 48% found just once. The CDR3 runs to 13 residues. Trimming cost V 4 bases and J 8 bases; bases outside gene matches: 4. Germline CDR1 SNHLY, CDR2 FYNNEI. The data are from a study of CD8+CD57+ T cells in acquired aplastic anemia. Study background: DNA per sorted CD4+ or CD8+ sample ranged roughly 0.17 to 27.4 ug, averaging 3.2 ug. Regarding the study as a whole: Approximately 28 CD8+ CDR3 sequences were shared between patients and controls.

Sequencing was carried out using sorted CD4+, CD8+, or CD8+CD57+ T cells (not recorded which) from PBMCs. The TCR originated in a human donor in good health, serving as a control. The genes are TRBV2 and TRBJ1-4; 7 nucleotides align to TRBD1. The chain's CDR3 is CASSVDREEKLFF. The CDR3 nucleotides read TGTGCCAGCAGTGTAGACAGGGAGGAAAAACTGTTTTTT.